The 22 T cell receptor beta chains presented below share a single source sample, sequenced in a study of blood T cell repertoires in COVID-19. Produced via immunoSEQ multiplex PCR; TCRdb's table is partial and in-frame only. In the table there are 200,000 to 250,000 clones, about four fifths of which are singletons. The specimen sequenced was PBMCs or T cells enriched from blood (not recorded which). These receptors all come from a man aged 55 to 70 who had recovered from COVID-19.

CDR3 protein: CASSYNFGGYGETQYF. For the CDR3, the DNA is TGTGCCAGCAGTTACAATTTTGGAGGGTATGGTGAGACCCAGTACTTC. The V call is TRBV6-5, the J call TRBJ2-5; possible D gene TRBD2, 6 bases. The CDR3 runs 16 residues. Germline CDR1 MNHEY, CDR2 SVGAGI. V was trimmed by 2 bases and J by 5 bases, leaving 18 bases between them.

The chain links TRBV13 to TRBJ2-2, with D tentatively TRBD1 (5 bases). Trimming left V 5 bases short and J 1 base short, with 11 bases between. Germline CDR1 PRHDT, CDR2 FYEKMQ (reference sequence). The CDR3 has 15 residues. The CDR3 DNA is TGTGCCAGCAGCCCAACGACAGAGAACACCGGGGAGCTGTTTTTT. It yields the protein CASSPTTENTGELFF.

This clone is a singleton in its sample. This chain connects TRBV30 to TRBJ2-1, with TRBD2 matching 9 bases. Germline V gene sequence: CDR1 GTSNPN, CDR2 SVGIG (reference sequence). The ends lost 3 bases at V and 5 bases at J; junction bases unmatched: 8. CDR3 length: 15 amino acids. CDR3 nucleotides: TGTGCCTGGAGCCCGGGAAGCGGGGGGCACAATGAGCAGTTCTTC. As protein: CAWSPGSGGHNEQFF.

This clone was seen only a few times. The chain has TRBV15 and TRBJ2-2, with unresolved D. CDR1 and CDR2 (germline): LNHNV, YYDKDF (reference sequence). V was clipped by 6 bases and J by 6 bases, with 8 bases between them. This CDR3 comprises 12 residues. The CDR3 loop reads CATRFGPGELFF. Written as DNA, the CDR3 is TGTGCCACCAGGTTCGGTCCCGGGGAGCTGTTTTTT.

The rearrangement uses TRBV3-1 (or the pseudogene TRBV3-2) and TRBJ1-1; D is undetermined. V was cut by 5 bases and J by 4 bases, with 11 bases left in between. The CDR3 covers 13 residues. Germline values: CDR1 LGHDT, CDR2 YNNKEL (reference sequence). CDR3 sequence reads: CASSAVRFTEAFF. Here the CDR3 DNA reads TGTGCCAGCAGCGCCGTGCGGTTCACTGAAGCTTTCTTT.

The CDR3 region has the DNA TGTGCCAGCAGCCCCGGGACAGGGGATAACAATGAGCAGTTCTTC. As protein: CASSPGTGDNNEQFF. This chain connects TRBV5-4 to TRBJ2-1; TRBD1 matches at 10 bases. V was pared by 4 bases and J by 5 bases, with 6 bases of the junction left unmatched. Germline assignment: CDR1 SGHNT and CDR2 YYREEE (reference sequence). The CDR3 is made up of 15 amino acids.

In this sample, this clone turned up once. Other DNA sequences in the sample encode the same CDR3. The chain links TRBV7-9 to TRBJ1-1, with D uncertain. V was cut by 2 bases and J by 5 bases, with 9 bases left in between. The CDR3 has 13 residues. Germline-derived CDR1 and CDR2 are SEHNR and FQNEAQ (reference sequence). The CDR3 reads CASSLTGSTEAFF. The CDR3, as DNA: TGTGCCAGCAGCTTAACCGGTTCTACTGAAGCTTTCTTT.

The CDR3 region has the DNA TGTGCCAGCTCAATGTCAGGGATTAACACTGAAGCTTTCTTT. Translation: CASSMSGINTEAFF. The chain couples TRBV18 to TRBJ1-1; D may be TRBD1 (5 bases). This CDR3 is built from 14 residues. Trimming stripped 5 bases from V and 2 bases from J, with 12 bases between. Germline loops: CDR1 KGHSH, CDR2 LQKENI.

This chain connects TRBV6-2 or TRBV6-3 to TRBJ1-6; D is unresolved. This CDR3 has 15 amino acids. The V gene's germline CDR1 is MNHEY and CDR2 SVGEGT. The germline V and J ends were trimmed by 2 bases and 8 bases, with 13 bases remaining between them. The CDR3 nucleotides read TGTGCCAGCAGTTACGAGGCAGCCCGCCATTCACCCCTCCACTTT. Translation: CASSYEAARHSPLHF.

The chain is built from TRBV3-1 (or the pseudogene TRBV3-2) and TRBJ2-7, with TRBD2 matching 9 bases. The junction had 10 bases not matched to a gene; V was cut back by 1 base and J by 6 bases. The CDR3 spans 16 residues. Germline CDR1 is LGHDT and CDR2 is YNNKEL (reference sequence). The CDR3 DNA reads TGTGCCAGCAGCCAAGGGCTAGCGGGGCTACTGGGCGAGCAGTACTTC. Translating gives CASSQGLAGLLGEQYF.

The chain recombines TRBV18 with TRBJ2-5; D is perhaps TRBD2 (5 bases). CDR3 length equals 14 residues. V lost 5 bases and J 4 bases, leaving 14 bases between the germline ends. Germline V gene sequence: CDR1 KGHSH, CDR2 LQKENI. CDR3 bases: TGTGCCAGCTCATCCAATCTAGCTGGAGAGACCCAGTACTTC. Its translation: CASSSNLAGETQYF.

V usage is TRBV4-3 and J usage is TRBJ2-1; D unresolved. This CDR3 has 16 amino acids. The germline V gene has CDR1 LGHNA and CDR2 YSLEER. The V end lost 0 bases, the J end lost 0 bases, and 9 bases lay between the germline ends. As DNA, the CDR3 is TGCGCCAGCAGCCAAGATGGCCTTGACTCCTACAATGAGCAGTTCTTC. Translating it yields CASSQDGLDSYNEQFF.

The chain is built from TRBV7-2 and TRBJ2-7; maybe TRBD2 (5 bases). Per germline, CDR1 SGHTA and CDR2 FQGNSA. The CDR3 spans 15 residues. Trimming removed 5 bases from V and 2 bases from J, with 16 bases in between. This chain's CDR3 is CASSPQAAATYEQYF. Here the CDR3 DNA reads TGTGCCAGCAGCCCACAAGCGGCGGCGACCTACGAGCAGTACTTC.

The gene calls are TRBV7-9 and TRBJ1-1; D is uncertain. Per the germline V gene, CDR1 is SEHNR and CDR2 is FQNEAQ (reference sequence). This CDR3 is built from 16 residues. Trimming stripped 6 bases from V and 1 base from J, with 18 bases between. The chain's CDR3 is CASSPRGGVGNTEAFF. The CDR3 nucleotides are TGTGCCAGCAGTCCCCGGGGAGGTGTGGGGAACACTGAAGCTTTCTTT.

This rearrangement joins TRBV19 to TRBJ1-1; D perhaps matches TRBD1 (6 bases). CDR3 length equals 14 residues. Germline values: CDR1 LNHDA, CDR2 SQIVND (reference sequence). V dropped 6 bases and J dropped 0 bases, with 11 bases sitting between them. CDR3 protein: CASSAGVVNTEAFF. The CDR3 DNA follows: TGTGCCAGTAGCGCAGGGGTCGTGAACACTGAAGCTTTCTTT.

This clone was picked up one time. This chain connects TRBV6-5 to TRBJ1-1, with D unresolved. Germline V gene lookup returns CDR1 MNHEY and CDR2 SVGAGI. The germline V and J ends were trimmed by 9 bases and 3 bases, with 11 bases remaining between them. The CDR3 covers 12 residues. CDR3 in DNA: TGTGCCAGTTCCCCCGGGGACACTGAAGCTTTCTTT. It specifies CASSPGDTEAFF.

This clone was seen only once. The chain carries TRBV5-1 and TRBJ2-5; D not resolved. Germline V gene lookup returns CDR1 SGHRS and CDR2 YFSETQ. Trimming left V 1 base short and J 5 bases short, with 6 bases between. The CDR3 covers 12 residues. The CDR3 DNA follows: TGCGCCAGCAGCTTGCCCGCGGAGACCCAGTACTTC. It yields the protein CASSLPAETQYF. The full variable domain, completed using reference TRBV5-1 and TRBJ2-5, is KAGVTQTPRYLIKTRGQQVTLSCSPISGHRSVSWYQQTPGQGLQFLFEYFSETQRNKGNFPGRFSGRQFSNSRSEMNVSTLELGDSALYLCASSLPAETQYFGPGTRLLVL.

This chain links TRBV18 with TRBJ1-2; possible D gene TRBD1, 5 bases. The CDR3 totals 15 residues. From germline, CDR1 is KGHSH and CDR2 LQKENI. V was pared by 3 bases and J by 4 bases, with 15 bases between. The CDR3 spells CASSPSDRSVYGYTF. For the CDR3, the DNA is TGTGCCAGCTCACCCTCAGACAGAAGCGTCTATGGCTACACCTTC.

This clone has only a few counts. The genes are TRBV2 and TRBJ1-5; TRBD1 might be the D (6 bases). The CDR3 runs to 15 residues. V lost 0 bases and J lost 2, with 8 bases in between. Germline V gene sequence: CDR1 SNHLY, CDR2 FYNNEI. The CDR3 DNA reads TGTGCCAGCAGTGAAGCAGGGGGGGGCAATCAGCCCCAGCATTTT. Protein: CASSEAGGGNQPQHF.

This clone was seen a single time. V usage is TRBV5-1 and J usage is TRBJ2-1; D uncertain. From germline, CDR1 is SGHRS and CDR2 YFSETQ. The CDR3 spans 15 residues. V lost 0 bases and J lost 1, with 8 bases in between. The CDR3 bases are TGCGCCAGCAGCTTGGATGCAGGATCCTACAATGAGCAGTTCTTC. It is translated as CASSLDAGSYNEQFF.

The chain combines TRBV24-1 with TRBJ1-6, with D unresolved. The CDR3 runs to 12 residues. V lost 1 base and J 9 bases, leaving 3 bases between the germline ends. Germline values: CDR1 KGHDR, CDR2 SFDVKD. CDR3 residues: CATSDLLSPLHF. CDR3 sequence (DNA): TGTGCCACCAGTGATTTACTTTCACCCCTCCACTTT.

The chain uses TRBV6-2 or TRBV6-3 and TRBJ1-2; D remains unclear. Germline values: CDR1 MNHEY, CDR2 SVGEGT. The V gene lost 2 bases and the J gene lost 0 bases, with 16 bases spanning the gap. This CDR3 is built from 17 residues. For the CDR3, the DNA is TGTGCCAGCAGTTACGACAATCTATTGACGGCTAACTATGGCTACACCTTC. This gives the protein CASSYDNLLTANYGYTF.